What follows are 11 T cell receptor beta chains derived from one specimen sequenced in a study of Graves' ophthalmopathy and Graves' hyperthyroidism (dated by TCRdb to 2016 to 2019). Sequencing was performed on an Illumina HiSeq 2000. TCR beta CDR3 regions were amplified from RNA transcripts for repertoire sequencing. The first round was an RT-PCR using HTBI primers with the Qiagen OneStep RT-PCR kit, and this first round was followed by a second-round multiplex PCR, then size selection and purification. The public reads were reanalyzed by TCRdb: fastp trimming at Q25, MiXCR alignment, in-frame beta chains only. Rows are combined by CDR3 protein, so each entry shows the most common genes and DNA. This sample holds roughly 600,000 distinct CDR3 sequences; roughly 39% were observed only once. The top ten clonotypes cover 3.5% to 4.5% of the sample. The sample was peripheral blood or thyroid tissue (not recorded which). The receptors here all came from an adult man with Graves' hyperthyroidism.

This clonotype has at least ten counts. J is TRBJ1-2 and V is TRBV18, with D perhaps TRBD1 (5 bases). The V gene's germline CDR1 is KGHSH and CDR2 LQKENI. V lost 2 bases to trimming and J lost 8 bases, with 6 bases between them. This CDR3 is built from 11 residues. CDR3 in amino acids: CASSPGDGYTF. As DNA, the CDR3 is TGTGCCAGCTCACCAGGGGACGGCTACACCTTC.

This clonotype occurred once. The V call is TRBV5-1, the J call TRBJ1-1, with 7 bases fitting TRBD1. The CDR3 runs 16 residues. Trimming took 5 bases from V and 0 from J; bases not matched to a gene: 10. Germline V gene data show CDR1 as SGHRS and CDR2 as YFSETQ. The CDR3 reads CASSYRQGLMNTEAFF. The CDR3 region has the DNA TGCGCCAGCAGTTACCGACAGGGCCTCATGAACACTGAAGCTTTCTTT.

This clonotype was counted many times. The rearrangement uses TRBV2 and TRBJ2-7; D possibly corresponds to TRBD1 (5 bases). V lost 6 bases and J 3 bases, leaving 9 bases between the germline ends. Germline V lookup: CDR1 SNHLY, CDR2 FYNNEI. The CDR3 loop spans 12 amino acids. The CDR3 is CASSPQGYEQYF. The CDR3 DNA sequence: TGTGCCAGCAGCCCTCAGGGCTACGAGCAGTACTTC.

This clonotype was counted only a few times. The CDR3 DNA is TGTGCCAGCAGTACCAGGGGGCGCGTCTATGGCTACACCTTC. Encoded protein: CASSTRGRVYGYTF. The chain couples TRBV28 to TRBJ1-2, with 8 bases fitting TRBD1. V was pared by 5 bases and J by 4 bases, with 6 bases of the junction left unmatched. The CDR3 has 14 residues. CDR1 is MDHEN and CDR2 is SYDVKM in the germline V gene.

This clonotype was observed many times. The chain combines TRBV20-1 with TRBJ2-5; TRBD1 aligns across 8 bases. The CDR3 is made up of 14 amino acids. Per the germline V gene, CDR1 is DFQATT and CDR2 is SNEGSKA (reference sequence). V gave up 4 bases and J gave up 3 bases; unmatched junction bases: 7. CDR3 DNA: TGCAGTGCTATTACAGGGGGTGGAGAAGAGACCCAGTACTTC. This sequence encodes CSAITGGGEETQYF.

DNA of the CDR3: TGTGCCAGCAGTTACTCTCCGGGACAGAGCTCTGAAGCTTTCTTT. Translating gives CASSYSPGQSSEAFF. This chain uses TRBV6-6 with TRBJ1-1; 7 nucleotides align to TRBD1. The germline V gene encodes CDR1 MNHNY and CDR2 SVGAGI (reference sequence). The CDR3 totals 15 residues. Trimming removed 0 bases from V and 6 bases from J; junction bases left unmatched: 7.

The chain uses TRBV4-2 and TRBJ1-1; TRBD1 matches 9 bases. Germline assignment: CDR1 LGHNA and CDR2 YNFKEQ. CDR3 length: 15 amino acids. Trimming cost V 3 bases and J 1 base; bases outside gene matches: 3. For the CDR3, the DNA is TGTGCCAGCAGCCAGATGGGACAGGGGAACACTGAAGCTTTCTTT. It yields the protein CASSQMGQGNTEAFF.

The V call is TRBV5-1, the J call TRBJ2-2; TRBD1 is a possible D gene (6 bases). V was pared by 4 bases and J by 6 bases, with 16 bases between. Germline lookup yields CDR1 SGHRS and CDR2 YFSETQ. CDR3 length equals 15 residues. CDR3 nucleotides: TGCGCCAGCAGCACGTCAAGGGGGTTCCCCGGGGAGCTGTTTTTT. This sequence encodes CASSTSRGFPGELFF.

This clonotype has only a few counts. This chain connects TRBV5-1 to TRBJ2-5, with 7 bases lining up with TRBD1. In germline, CDR1 is SGHRS, CDR2 YFSETQ. CDR3 length equals 16 residues. V shed 3 bases, J shed 1 base, and the junction held 9 bases outside the gene matches. CDR3 DNA: TGCGCCAGCAGCTGGGGCCCGGGACAGAGCCAAGAGACCCAGTACTTC. It yields the protein CASSWGPGQSQETQYF.

The table lists this clonotype with many counts. This chain links TRBV2 with TRBJ1-3; D may be TRBD1 (5 bases). Germline V gene sequence: CDR1 SNHLY, CDR2 FYNNEI. This CDR3 region has 17 residues. Trimming cost V 6 bases and J 0 bases, with 18 bases left between them. CDR3 in DNA: TGTGCCAGCAGCTTACGACTTGGGACCGTCTCTGGAAACACCATATATTTT. Translating it yields CASSLRLGTVSGNTIYF.

Turning to this clonotype: A read error may be the cause here, since a much bigger clone is one base away. The V gene is TRBV12-3 or TRBV12-4, the J gene TRBJ2-5; 11 bases are a match to TRBD2. CDR3 length: 14 amino acids. After removal of 10 bases from V and 11 bases from J, the junction contained 15 bases not matched to a gene. CDR3 residues: CATTIAGGTYKQYF. As DNA, the CDR3 is TGTGCCACCACTATAGCGGGAGGGACCTACAAGCAGTACTTC.